Described below is a single TCR beta chain sequence and its context. Assay used: immunoSEQ multiplex PCR; TCRdb lists only in-frame clones, some missing. This sample has under 1,900,000 clones; approximately 98.5% occur once, and the top ten carry under 0.45%. Trimming cost V 5 bases and J 2 bases; bases outside gene matches: 6. CDR3 length: 15 residues. Germline V CDR1 and CDR2: MNHNY, SVGAGI (reference sequence). This record comes from a study of shared clonotypes between healthy human individuals. Sequencing input: naive CD4+ T cells sorted from blood. This sample's subset: CD45RA+ positively selected. The chain uses TRBV6-6 and TRBJ1-5, with TRBD1 matching 7 bases. The sequence came from a man aged 25-40 years in good health. CDR3 sequence (DNA): TGTGCCAGCAGTCAGACAGGGCATGGCAATCAGCCCCAGCATTTT. Translating gives CASSQTGHGNQPQHF.